This T cell receptor (beta chain) was sequenced during a study of OX40 agonist ivuxolimab in advanced cancers. In the study overall: Ivuxolimab doses were 0.01, 0.1, 0.3, 1.5, 3 or 10 mg/kg every 2 weeks.

Profiled with immunoSEQ multiplex PCR; TCRdb holds only in-frame clones, not every one. The profile shows about 69,000 clones, about four fifths of them singletons. The receptor comes from an adult with an advanced solid tumor such as melanoma, head and neck, liver or kidney cancer. Specimen: CD4+ or CD8+ T cells sorted from blood, collected in a trial of the OX40 agonist ivuxolimab.

The CDR3 loop reads CASSQVGTYNEQFF. Written as DNA, the CDR3 is TGCGCCAGCAGCCAAGTTGGTACCTACAATGAGCAGTTCTTC. The chain carries TRBV4-1 and TRBJ2-1; no clear D. Germline V lookup: CDR1 MGHRA, CDR2 YSYEKL. The CDR3 is 14 residues long. The V end lost 1 base, the J end lost 2 bases, and 6 bases lay between the germline ends.